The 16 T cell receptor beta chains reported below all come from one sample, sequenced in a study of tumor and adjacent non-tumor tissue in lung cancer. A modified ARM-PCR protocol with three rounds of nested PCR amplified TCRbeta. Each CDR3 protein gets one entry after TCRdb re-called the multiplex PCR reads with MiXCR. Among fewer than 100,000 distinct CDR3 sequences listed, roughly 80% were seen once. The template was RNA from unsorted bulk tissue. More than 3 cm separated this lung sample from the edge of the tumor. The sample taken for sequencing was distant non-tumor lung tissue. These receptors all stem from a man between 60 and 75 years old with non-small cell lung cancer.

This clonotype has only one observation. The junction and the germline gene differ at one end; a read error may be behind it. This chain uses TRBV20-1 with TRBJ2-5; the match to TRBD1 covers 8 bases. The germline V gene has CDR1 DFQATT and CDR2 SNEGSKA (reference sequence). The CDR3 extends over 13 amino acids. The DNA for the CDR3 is TGCAGTACTAGAACCGGACAGGGAGAGACCCATTACTTC. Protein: CSTRTGQGETHYF.

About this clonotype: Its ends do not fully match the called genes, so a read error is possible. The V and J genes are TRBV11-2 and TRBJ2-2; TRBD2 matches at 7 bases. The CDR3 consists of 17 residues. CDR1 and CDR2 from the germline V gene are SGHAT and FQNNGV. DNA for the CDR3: TGTGCCAGCAGAGACCCGGGGGGTGGGGGGTTCGCCGGGGAGCTTTTTTTT. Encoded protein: CASRDPGGGGFAGELFF.

The CDR3 is CASSLTTGSVELFF. CDR3 coding DNA: TGTGCCAGCAGCTTAACCACAGGGTCCGTGGAGCTGTTTTTT. The V call is TRBV7-3, the J call TRBJ2-2; maybe TRBD1 (6 bases). The CDR3 loop spans 14 amino acids. The germline CDR1 and CDR2 sequences are SGHTA and FQGTGA. The V end lost 0 bases, the J end lost 10 bases, and 12 bases lay between the germline ends.

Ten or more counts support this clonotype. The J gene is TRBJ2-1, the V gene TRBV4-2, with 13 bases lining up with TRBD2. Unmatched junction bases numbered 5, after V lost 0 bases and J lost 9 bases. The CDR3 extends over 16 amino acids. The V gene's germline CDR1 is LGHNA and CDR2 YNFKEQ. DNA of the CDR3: TGTGCCAGCAGCCAAGAAACTAGCGGGGGGGCTGGTGAGCAGTTCTTC. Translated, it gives CASSQETSGGAGEQFF.

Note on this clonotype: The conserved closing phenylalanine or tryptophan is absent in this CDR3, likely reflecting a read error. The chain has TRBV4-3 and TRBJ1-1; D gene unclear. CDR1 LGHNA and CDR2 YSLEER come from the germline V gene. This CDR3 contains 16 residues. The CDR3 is CVSSQDHSQSNTEAFV. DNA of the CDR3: TGCGTCAGCAGTCAAGATCATAGTCAGTCCAACACTGAAGCTTTCGTT.

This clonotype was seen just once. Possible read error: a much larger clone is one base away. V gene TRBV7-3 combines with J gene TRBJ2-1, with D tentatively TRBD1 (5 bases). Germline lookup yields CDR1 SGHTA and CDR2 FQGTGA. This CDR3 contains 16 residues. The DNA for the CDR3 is TGTGCCAGCAGCCCTGACGCAGGGTTCGTTAACAATGATCAGTTCTTC. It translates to CASSPDAGFVNNDQFF.

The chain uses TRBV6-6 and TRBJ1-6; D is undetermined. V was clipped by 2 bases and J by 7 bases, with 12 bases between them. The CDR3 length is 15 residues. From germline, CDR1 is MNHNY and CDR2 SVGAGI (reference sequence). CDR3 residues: CASSYRIGPNSPLHF. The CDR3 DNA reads TGTGCCAGCAGTTACCGGATAGGGCCCAATTCACCCCTCCACTTT.

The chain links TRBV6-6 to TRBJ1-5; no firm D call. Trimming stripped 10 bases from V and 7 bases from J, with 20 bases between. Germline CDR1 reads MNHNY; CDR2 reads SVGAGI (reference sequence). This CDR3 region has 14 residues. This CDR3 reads CANRIEGSGQPQHF. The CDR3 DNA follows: TGTGCCAACAGAATTGAGGGTTCGGGGCAGCCCCAGCATTTT.

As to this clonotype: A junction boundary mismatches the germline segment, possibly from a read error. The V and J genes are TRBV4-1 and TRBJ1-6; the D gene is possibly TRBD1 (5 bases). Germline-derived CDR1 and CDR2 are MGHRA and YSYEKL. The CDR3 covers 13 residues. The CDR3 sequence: CASSGREGSPFHF. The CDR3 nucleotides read TGCGCCAGCAGTGGCAGGGAAGGTTCACCCTTCCACTTT.

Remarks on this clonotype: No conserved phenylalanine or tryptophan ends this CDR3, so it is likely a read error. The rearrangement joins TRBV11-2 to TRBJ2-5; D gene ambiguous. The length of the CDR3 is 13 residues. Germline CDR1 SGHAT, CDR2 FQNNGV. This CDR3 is CASNLSRLETQYL. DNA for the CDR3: TGTGCCAGCAACTTATCCAGGTTGGAGACCCAGTACCTC.

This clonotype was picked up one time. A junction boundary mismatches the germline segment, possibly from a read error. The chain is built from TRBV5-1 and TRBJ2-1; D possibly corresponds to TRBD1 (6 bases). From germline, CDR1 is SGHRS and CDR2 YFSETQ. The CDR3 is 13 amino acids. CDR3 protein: CTSSLGHKNEQFF. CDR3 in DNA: TGCACCAGCAGCTTGGGACACAAGAATGAGCAGTTCTTC.

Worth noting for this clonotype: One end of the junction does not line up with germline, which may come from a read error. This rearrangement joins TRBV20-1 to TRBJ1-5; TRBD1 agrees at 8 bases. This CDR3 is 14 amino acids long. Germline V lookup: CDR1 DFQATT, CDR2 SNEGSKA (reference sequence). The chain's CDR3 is CSAQVDRANHPQHF. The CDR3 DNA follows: TGCAGTGCTCAAGTGGACAGGGCAAATCACCCCCAGCATTTT.

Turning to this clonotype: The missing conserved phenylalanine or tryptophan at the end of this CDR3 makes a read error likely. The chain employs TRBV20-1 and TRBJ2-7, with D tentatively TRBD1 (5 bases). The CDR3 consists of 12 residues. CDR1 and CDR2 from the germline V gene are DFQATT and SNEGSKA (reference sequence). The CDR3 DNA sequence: TGCAGTACTCAGACAGTTACCTACGTGCAGTACATC. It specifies CSTQTVTYVQYI.

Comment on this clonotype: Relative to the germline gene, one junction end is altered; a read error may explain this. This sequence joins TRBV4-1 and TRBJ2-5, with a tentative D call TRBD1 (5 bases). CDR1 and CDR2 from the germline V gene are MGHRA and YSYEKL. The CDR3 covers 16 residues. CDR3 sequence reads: CASSQMGRVIQESQYF. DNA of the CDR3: TGCGCTAGCAGCCAAATGGGCAGGGTTATACAAGAGTCCCAGTACTTC.

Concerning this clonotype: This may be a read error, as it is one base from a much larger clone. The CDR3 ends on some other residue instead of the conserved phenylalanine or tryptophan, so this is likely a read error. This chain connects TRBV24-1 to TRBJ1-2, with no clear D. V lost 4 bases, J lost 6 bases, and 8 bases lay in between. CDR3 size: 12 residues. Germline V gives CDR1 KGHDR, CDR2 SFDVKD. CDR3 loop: CATSDRVDGYTI. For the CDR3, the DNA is TGTGCCACCAGTGACCGGGTCGATGGCTACACCATC.

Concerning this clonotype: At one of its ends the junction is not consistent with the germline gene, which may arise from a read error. CDR3 nucleotides: TGTACCAGCAGCTTTCGACAGGGTGGCGCGGTGACCCAGTACTTC. It encodes CTSSFRQGGAVTQYF. V gene TRBV7-3 combines with J gene TRBJ2-5; 7 nucleotides agree with TRBD1. This CDR3 has 15 amino acids. Germline assignment: CDR1 SGHTA and CDR2 FQGTGA.